What follows are 25 T cell receptor beta chains derived from one specimen sequenced in a study of CD8 T cells in Susac syndrome. Random hexamers primed reverse transcription of roughly 0.45 to 1 ug RNA. Using its own MiXCR run on the immunoSEQ multiplex PCR reads, TCRdb lists one record per CDR3 protein. This table has some 190,000 distinct CDR3 sequences, approximately 94% appearing once. The source material was CD4+ T cells from PBMCs. The receptors were sampled from a human donor with Susac syndrome.

This chain connects TRBV30 to TRBJ2-7; 9 nucleotides align to TRBD1. CDR3 length: 14 residues. Germline CDR1 is GTSNPN and CDR2 is SVGIG (reference sequence). Trimming cost V 5 bases and J 3 bases; bases outside gene matches: 8. CDR3 sequence reads: CAWGARTGVYEQYF. The CDR3 nucleotides read TGTGCCTGGGGGGCCAGGACAGGGGTCTACGAGCAGTACTTC.

This sequence joins TRBV4-1 and TRBJ2-7; D is perhaps TRBD1 (5 bases). The CDR3 runs to 13 residues. V shed 1 base and J shed 9 bases, with 13 bases lying between them. CDR1 MGHRA and CDR2 YSYEKL come from the germline V gene. The CDR3 spells CASSQGFDSMQYF. The CDR3 DNA is TGCGCCAGCAGCCAAGGGTTCGACAGCATGCAGTACTTC.

The chain recombines TRBV12-3 or TRBV12-4 with TRBJ2-5, with no clear D. V lost 1 base and J 1 base, leaving 7 bases between the germline ends. CDR3 size: 14 residues. The CDR3 protein is CASSLEQLQETQYF. In nucleotides, the CDR3 is TGTGCCAGCAGTTTAGAGCAGCTCCAAGAGACCCAGTACTTC.

V gene TRBV12-3 or TRBV12-4 combines with J gene TRBJ2-3; D unclear. The CDR3 consists of 14 residues. V lost 5 bases, J lost 2 bases, and 11 bases lay in between. The CDR3 nucleotides read TGTGCCAGCAGTGTTGGGCCTTACACAGATACGCAGTATTTT. Its protein is CASSVGPYTDTQYF.

The V and J genes are TRBV5-6 and TRBJ2-1; D is ambiguous. Germline V lookup: CDR1 SGHDT, CDR2 YYEEEE. This CDR3 region has 12 residues. Deletions cut 1 base from V and 10 bases from J, with 9 bases between. CDR3 sequence: CASSLQRGEQFF. The CDR3 DNA reads TGTGCCAGCAGCTTGCAGCGTGGGGAGCAGTTCTTC.

Here the CDR3 DNA reads TGCGCCAGCAGCCGCACAGGTCCGGGGGATTACGAGCAGTACTTC. Encoded protein: CASSRTGPGDYEQYF. V and J are TRBV5-1 and TRBJ2-7; maybe TRBD2 (6 bases). The CDR3 contains 15 residues. Germline lookup yields CDR1 SGHRS and CDR2 YFSETQ. V lost 4 bases, J lost 4 bases, and 18 bases lay in between. Filled out from reference TRBV5-1 and TRBJ2-7, the complete variable domain reads KAGVTQTPRYLIKTRGQQVTLSCSPISGHRSVSWYQQTPGQGLQFLFEYFSETQRNKGNFPGRFSGRQFSNSRSEMNVSTLELGDSALYLCASSRTGPGDYEQYFGPGTRLTVT.

This clonotype has only one observation. The chain has TRBV20-1 and TRBJ1-4, with 8 bases aligning to TRBD1. After removal of 3 bases from V and 2 bases from J, the junction contained 11 bases not matched to a gene. Germline V gene data show CDR1 as DFQATT and CDR2 as SNEGSKA (reference sequence). CDR3 length: 17 amino acids. As DNA, the CDR3 is TGCAGTGCTAGTCGGCGGTCAGGGGGCATCACTAATGAAAAACTGTTTTTT. This sequence encodes CSASRRSGGITNEKLFF.

This chain links TRBV20-1 with TRBJ2-5; TRBD1 aligns across 7 bases. Per germline, CDR1 DFQATT and CDR2 SNEGSKA (reference sequence). The CDR3 loop spans 13 amino acids. With 6 bases clipped from V and 2 bases from J, the junction kept 6 bases outside the gene matches. The CDR3: CSARGQPQETQYF. The CDR3 bases are TGCAGTGCAAGGGGGCAGCCGCAAGAGACCCAGTACTTC.

V usage is TRBV30 and J usage is TRBJ1-1, with D perhaps matching TRBD1 (5 bases). CDR3 length equals 13 residues. CDR1 is GTSNPN and CDR2 is SVGIG in the germline V gene (reference sequence). The ends were cut back, 1 base at V and 8 bases at J, with 14 bases in the middle. Written as DNA, the CDR3 is TGTGCCTGGAGTGATATACGGCGGGGGGAAGCTTTCTTT. Amino acids: CAWSDIRRGEAFF.

J is TRBJ2-7 and V is TRBV7-2, with 10 bases that match TRBD2. Germline CDR1 and CDR2: SGHTA and FQGNSA. Trimming at V came to 2 bases and at J to 5 bases, leaving 6 bases not matched to a gene. This CDR3 region has 15 residues. CDR3 residues: CASSLSAGGHDEQYF. CDR3 sequence (DNA): TGTGCCAGCAGCTTATCAGCGGGGGGGCACGACGAGCAGTACTTC. Together with reference TRBV7-2 and TRBJ2-7, the CDR3 gives the full variable domain: GAGVSQSPSNKVTEKGKDVELRCDPISGHTALYWYRQSLGQGLEFLIYFQGNSAPDKSGLPSDRFSAERTGGSVSTLTIQRTQQEDSAVYLCASSLSAGGHDEQYFGPGTRLTVT.

CDR3: CASSFDWGNQPQHF. The CDR3 DNA sequence: TGTGCCAGCAGTTTCGACTGGGGCAATCAGCCCCAGCATTTT. V and J are TRBV12-3 or TRBV12-4 and TRBJ1-5, with D unclear. Trimming removed 3 bases from V and 2 bases from J, with 8 bases in between. The CDR3 extends over 14 amino acids.

The chain combines TRBV30 with TRBJ1-2, with a weak D call TRBD1 (5 bases). The germline CDR1 and CDR2 sequences are GTSNPN and SVGIG (reference sequence). Between the trimmed V and J ends, which lost 5 bases and 2 bases, there was a span of 15 bases. This CDR3 has 14 amino acids. Here the CDR3 reads CAWDKGAENYGYTF. DNA for the CDR3: TGTGCCTGGGATAAAGGGGCGGAGAACTATGGCTACACCTTC. The whole variable domain, remainder taken from reference TRBV30 and TRBJ1-2, is SQTIHQWPATLVQPVGSPLSLECTVEGTSNPNLYWYRQAAGRGLQLLFYSVGIGQISSEVPQNLSASRPQDRQFILSSKKLLLSDSGFYLCAWDKGAENYGYTFGSGTRLTVV.

This chain links TRBV13 with TRBJ2-3; 7 positions match TRBD1. Looked up from germline, CDR1 is PRHDT and CDR2 is FYEKMQ (reference sequence). The CDR3 has 15 amino acids. After removal of 5 bases from V and 1 base from J, the junction contained 6 bases not matched to a gene. The CDR3 loop is CASSTKGQGTDTQYF. DNA of the CDR3: TGTGCCAGCAGCACGAAAGGACAGGGCACAGATACGCAGTATTTT.

This clonotype was seen only once. The V call is TRBV20-1, the J call TRBJ2-1, with D possibly matching TRBD2 (5 bases). The CDR3 is made up of 14 amino acids. CDR1 is DFQATT, CDR2 SNEGSKA, per germline (reference sequence). Trimming took 5 bases from V and 4 from J, leaving 15 bases between them. The CDR3 protein is CSAPNRAAYNEQFF. The CDR3 bases are TGCAGTGCTCCGAATCGAGCGGCTTACAATGAGCAGTTCTTC.

This clonotype was recorded only once. J is TRBJ2-7 and V is TRBV2, with unresolved D. The CDR3 length is 14 residues. Looked up from germline, CDR1 is SNHLY and CDR2 is FYNNEI. Trimming stripped 9 bases from V and 2 bases from J, with 17 bases between. The CDR3 DNA reads as TGTGCCAGTCAGATAGATGCCTTCCCCTACGAGCAGTACTTC. It codes for CASQIDAFPYEQYF.

The gene calls are TRBV28 and TRBJ2-5; 8 nucleotides line up with TRBD1. CDR3 length: 18 amino acids. V gave up 7 bases and J gave up 2 bases; unmatched junction bases: 18. Germline V gene sequence: CDR1 MDHEN, CDR2 SYDVKM. The chain's CDR3 is CASTSNLGQAAQQETQYF. CDR3 in DNA: TGTGCCAGCACCTCAAACCTGGGACAGGCGGCCCAACAAGAGACCCAGTACTTC.

This clonotype has just one count. J is TRBJ2-5 and V is TRBV5-6; the D gene is possibly TRBD1 (7 bases). Germline assignment: CDR1 SGHDT and CDR2 YYEEEE. The CDR3 sequence is 15 residues long. V was trimmed by 3 bases and J by 7 bases, leaving 19 bases between them. CDR3 bases: TGTGCCAGCAGCTGGGGGGACAGATCTTTGGGGACCCAGTACTTC. Protein sequence: CASSWGDRSLGTQYF.

The chain carries TRBV5-4 and TRBJ1-2, with D uncertain. Germline lookup yields CDR1 SGHNT and CDR2 YYREEE (reference sequence). V was shortened by 0 bases and J by 5 bases, with 11 bases between the two germline ends. The CDR3 has 14 amino acids. The CDR3 bases are TGTGCCAGCAGCTTGGAAGGGCGCGCGTATGGCTACACCTTC. It codes for CASSLEGRAYGYTF.

The CDR3 DNA sequence: TGTGCCAGCAGCCATGACAGGGGGCAATACACCGGGGAGCTGTTTTTT. Translated, it gives CASSHDRGQYTGELFF. The chain is built from TRBV13 and TRBJ2-2; 10 nucleotides line up with TRBD1. The CDR3 is 16 amino acids. V lost 5 bases, J lost 3 bases, and 6 bases stayed unmatched. CDR1 PRHDT and CDR2 FYEKMQ come from the germline V gene (reference sequence).

The chain has TRBV18 and TRBJ2-1; possible D gene TRBD1, 6 bases. Germline V gene lookup returns CDR1 KGHSH and CDR2 LQKENI. This CDR3 contains 16 residues. V was cut by 2 bases and J by 5 bases, with 16 bases left in between. The CDR3, as DNA: TGTGCCAGCTCACCAAGGTTGGTGGGGGCGGACAATGAGCAGTTCTTC. Protein: CASSPRLVGADNEQFF.

V usage is TRBV12-3 or TRBV12-4 and J usage is TRBJ1-2; D not resolved. The V gene lost 2 bases and the J gene lost 0 bases, with 7 bases spanning the gap. The CDR3 totals 14 residues. CDR3 sequence reads: CASSLITANYGYTF. CDR3 in DNA: TGTGCCAGCAGTTTAATTACAGCTAACTATGGCTACACCTTC.

The rearrangement joins TRBV30 to TRBJ2-7; 8 bases agree with TRBD1. V was pared by 1 base and J by 0 bases, with 2 bases of the junction left unmatched. The germline CDR1 and CDR2 sequences are GTSNPN and SVGIG (reference sequence). The CDR3 length is 14 residues. For the CDR3, the DNA is TGTGCCTGGAGTGGACAGGGGAGCTCCTACGAGCAGTACTTC. Encoded protein: CAWSGQGSSYEQYF. The full variable domain, completed using reference TRBV30 and TRBJ2-7, is SQTIHQWPATLVQPVGSPLSLECTVEGTSNPNLYWYRQAAGRGLQLLFYSVGIGQISSEVPQNLSASRPQDRQFILSSKKLLLSDSGFYLCAWSGQGSSYEQYFGPGTRLTVT.

The CDR3 here is CASSLGGTNSPLHF. The CDR3 nucleotides are TGTGCCAGCAGCTTGGGGGGGACAAATTCACCCCTCCACTTT. The V call is TRBV5-4, the J call TRBJ1-6, with D possibly matching TRBD1 (6 bases). Germline V gene sequence: CDR1 SGHNT, CDR2 YYREEE (reference sequence). The CDR3 sequence is 14 residues long. The V end lost 0 bases, the J end lost 7 bases, and 8 bases lay between the germline ends. Together with reference TRBV5-4 and TRBJ1-6, the CDR3 gives the full variable domain: ETGVTQSPTHLIKTRGQQVTLRCSSQSGHNTVSWYQQALGQGPQFIFQYYREEENGRGNFPPRFSGLQFPNYSSELNVNALELDDSALYLCASSLGGTNSPLHFGNGTRLTVT.

This chain joins TRBV28 and TRBJ1-1, with 7 positions matching TRBD1. V was clipped by 4 bases and J by 4 bases; unmatched bases: 18. The germline V gene has CDR1 MDHEN and CDR2 SYDVKM. The CDR3 totals 18 residues. In nucleotides, the CDR3 is TGTGCCAGCAGTTCAGGCGGCTACAGGGGATCTCGGAGCACTGAAGCTTTCTTT. Translating it yields CASSSGGYRGSRSTEAFF.

V is TRBV3-1 and J is TRBJ2-2, with D tentatively TRBD2 (5 bases). From germline, CDR1 is LGHDT and CDR2 YNNKEL (reference sequence). CDR3 length: 14 residues. Trimming left V 0 bases short and J 4 bases short, with 6 bases between. The CDR3 DNA reads as TGTGCCAGCAGCCAAGACGCGGGCACCGGGGAGCTGTTTTTT. This sequence encodes CASSQDAGTGELFF.